The following is a TCR beta chain sequence with its context. Its antigen is unidentified. This entry belongs to a study of T-cell memory formation after mild COVID-19. General study results and limits: Day 15 to 85 contracting clones showed balanced CD4/CD8; later expanders leaned CD4+. CD4+ contracting clones were found mainly in CM and EM, and CD8+ ones in EMRA. Within pre-infection memory, some responding clones were found, suggesting cross-reactive memory joined.

The V and J ends lost 3 bases and 1 base respectively, with 6 bases between them. Germline loops: CDR1 SQVTM, CDR2 ANQGSEA. The CDR3 runs 12 residues. From 5'RACE with constant-segment primers came TCR alpha and TCR beta cDNA libraries that carried sample barcodes and UMIs. TCRdb recomputed calls from the 5' RACE reads with MiXCR, one row per CDR3 protein. The profile shows some 320,000 distinct CDR3 sequences, approximately 15% of them singletons. This sequence was found in a man aged 18 to 35 who had mild COVID-19 (a few samples of this study predate the infection). Cell type and time point are not known. The V call is TRBV29-1, the J call TRBJ1-1, with a weak D call TRBD1 (5 bases). Input material: PBMCs or a T cell subset sorted from them (not recorded which). The CDR3 region has the DNA TGCAGCGTTGACAGGGCGAACACTGAAGCTTTCTTT. Its translation is CSVDRANTEAFF.